What follows are 26 T cell receptor beta chains derived from one specimen sequenced in a study of identical twins. MiXCR, applied by TCRdb to the 5' RACE reads, yields one record per CDR3 protein. The data hold some 330,000 distinct CDR3 sequences, with 9% observed a single time. Input material: naive T cells sorted from blood. These receptors all come from a woman in her forties or fifties in good health.

Many counts were recorded for this clonotype. The chain combines TRBV27 with TRBJ2-1, with D possibly matching TRBD2 (6 bases). CDR3 length: 22 amino acids. The germline gives CDR1 MNHEY, CDR2 SMNVEV (reference sequence). V was shortened by 3 bases and J by 2 bases, with 32 bases between the two germline ends. The CDR3 DNA reads as TGTGCCAGCAGTTTGCGGGGTTCGGAGAGGCGGGGAGGCCCAAGCACCTACAATGAGCAGTTCTTC. This encodes CASSLRGSERRGGPSTYNEQFF.

This clonotype has a handful of counts. The chain recombines TRBV5-6 with TRBJ2-1; 7 positions match TRBD2. The germline V gene has CDR1 SGHDT and CDR2 YYEEEE. The CDR3 is made up of 14 amino acids. V shed 6 bases and J 10 bases; nucleotides not matched to a gene: 13. The chain's CDR3 is CASTSPGRAKEQFF. The CDR3 DNA is TGTGCCAGCACCTCGCCTGGGAGGGCTAAGGAGCAGTTCTTC.

This clonotype was observed at least ten times. The chain couples TRBV5-1 to TRBJ2-1; 10 bases agree with TRBD2. J gave up 5 bases and V 4 bases, and 9 bases lay outside the gene matches. CDR3 size: 16 residues. Germline CDR1 is SGHRS and CDR2 is YFSETQ. The chain's CDR3 is CASSALAGGLNNEQFF. CDR3 sequence (DNA): TGCGCCAGCAGCGCCTTAGCGGGAGGATTGAACAATGAGCAGTTCTTC.

Regarding this clonotype: This may arise from a read error, as a much more abundant clone is one base away. The chain is built from TRBV12-3 or TRBV12-4 and TRBJ1-5; 10 bases line up with TRBD1. The CDR3 spans 15 residues. Trimming at V came to 7 bases and at J to 7 bases, leaving 10 bases not matched to a gene. As DNA, the CDR3 is TGTGCCAGCAATCCTAGGACAGGGGGGAGCCAGCCCCAGCATTTT. As protein: CASNPRTGGSQPQHF.

This clonotype was seen a few times. The rearrangement uses TRBV5-1 and TRBJ2-3; D perhaps matches TRBD2 (6 bases). Germline values: CDR1 SGHRS, CDR2 YFSETQ. This CDR3 comprises 15 residues. V lost 1 base and J lost 4, with 13 bases in between. CDR3 in DNA: TGCGCCAGCAGCTTGTCGCAGGGAGGCCCAGATACGCAGTATTTT. It codes for CASSLSQGGPDTQYF.

This clonotype was seen a handful of times. This chain links TRBV20-1 with TRBJ1-2; D might be TRBD1 (6 bases). Trimming stripped 5 bases from V and 7 bases from J, with 20 bases between. The CDR3 is 14 residues long. Germline loops: CDR1 DFQATT, CDR2 SNEGSKA (reference sequence). In nucleotides, the CDR3 is TGCAGTGCTCCTATAGGGGGGCTGAATGTTGGCTACACCTTC. Its translation is CSAPIGGLNVGYTF.

The table lists this clonotype with a few counts. The chain links TRBV24-1 to TRBJ2-1; D uncertain. Per the germline V gene, CDR1 is KGHDR and CDR2 is SFDVKD. Deletions cut 6 bases from V and 4 bases from J, with 15 bases between. The CDR3 is made up of 15 amino acids. CDR3: CATSRSAPDYNEQFF. The DNA of the CDR3 is TGTGCCACCAGTCGATCAGCGCCTGATTACAATGAGCAGTTCTTC.

V is TRBV12-3 or TRBV12-4 and J is TRBJ1-1; D call uncertain. The CDR3 covers 15 residues. With 2 bases removed from V and 1 base from J, the gap between germline ends came to 11 bases. The CDR3 loop is CASSLPGRRNTEAFF. The DNA of the CDR3 is TGTGCCAGCAGTTTACCCGGGAGGAGGAACACTGAAGCTTTCTTT.

J is TRBJ1-1 and V is TRBV5-1; 9 nucleotides agree with TRBD1. V shed 7 bases and J 5 bases; nucleotides not matched to a gene: 6. CDR3 length: 13 amino acids. Germline assignment: CDR1 SGHRS and CDR2 YFSETQ. The CDR3 region is CASGVGQGTEAFF. As DNA, the CDR3 is TGCGCCAGCGGTGTGGGACAGGGAACTGAAGCTTTCTTT.

The chain couples TRBV9 to TRBJ1-4; D might be TRBD1 (5 bases). Trimming took off 3 bases at V and 3 bases at J, with 12 bases between the two ends. Germline-derived CDR1 and CDR2 are SGDLS and YYNGEE. This CDR3 has 15 amino acids. In DNA form, the CDR3 reads TGTGCCAGCAGCGCCGATGGGGGGGCTAATGAAAAACTGTTTTTT. Its translation: CASSADGGANEKLFF.

The J gene is TRBJ2-2, the V gene TRBV5-1; 8 positions match TRBD1. The CDR3 totals 14 residues. J lost 6 bases, V lost 3 bases, and 4 bases had no gene match. In germline, CDR1 is SGHRS, CDR2 YFSETQ. CDR3 in DNA: TGCGCCAGCAGCTCGGGACAGGCGGCCGGGGAGCTGTTTTTT. Residues: CASSSGQAAGELFF.

This clonotype was seen repeatedly, ten times or more. The chain recombines TRBV5-6 with TRBJ1-2; no reliable D call. Germline V CDR1 and CDR2: SGHDT, YYEEEE. The CDR3 runs to 14 residues. V gave up 1 base and J gave up 2 bases, with 9 bases separating them. The CDR3 sequence is CASSLKVWNYGYTF. In DNA, the CDR3 is TGTGCCAGCAGCTTGAAGGTCTGGAACTATGGCTACACCTTC. The full variable domain, its missing parts supplied by reference TRBV5-6 and TRBJ1-2, is DAGVTQSPTHLIKTRGQQVTLRCSPKSGHDTVSWYQQALGQGPQFIFQYYEEEERQRGNFPDRFSGHQFPNYSSELNVNALLLGDSALYLCASSLKVWNYGYTFGSGTRLTVV.

This clonotype appeared a few times. This chain connects TRBV5-5 to TRBJ1-1, with no clear D. CDR1 is SGHKS, CDR2 YYEKEE, per germline (reference sequence). This CDR3 comprises 11 residues. V lost 3 bases and J 7 bases, leaving 7 bases between the germline ends. CDR3 DNA: TGTGCCAGCAGCTCGACGGGTGAAGCTTTCTTT. Protein product: CASSSTGEAFF. The full variable domain, its missing parts supplied by reference TRBV5-5 and TRBJ1-1, is DAGVTQSPTHLIKTRGQQVTLRCSPISGHKSVSWYQQVLGQGPQFIFQYYEKEERGRGNFPDRFSARQFPNYSSELNVNALLLGDSALYLCASSSTGEAFFGQGTRLTVV.

This clonotype was detected only once. The chain employs TRBV25-1 and TRBJ1-2; D possibly corresponds to TRBD1 (5 bases). Germline CDR1 reads MGHDK; CDR2 reads SYGVNS. With 4 bases removed from V and 11 bases from J, the gap between germline ends came to 14 bases. The CDR3 contains 12 residues. The CDR3 spells CASSVGTTGYTF. The DNA for the CDR3 is TGTGCCAGCAGTGTTGGGACGACCGGGTACACCTTC.

Many counts were recorded for this clonotype. The CDR3 sequence: CASRDTQYF. The CDR3 bases are TGTGCCAGCAGGGATACGCAGTATTTT. The J gene is TRBJ2-3, the V gene TRBV6-4; D uncertain. Germline CDR1 MRHNA, CDR2 SNTAGT. The V end lost 6 bases, the J end lost 6 bases, and 1 base lay between the germline ends. The CDR3 covers 9 residues.

This clonotype appeared a few times. This rearrangement joins TRBV30 to TRBJ1-1; TRBD1 agrees at 7 bases. V was pared by 8 bases and J by 2 bases, with 14 bases of the junction left unmatched. This CDR3 is built from 15 residues. Germline CDR1 and CDR2: GTSNPN and SVGIG (reference sequence). The CDR3 coding sequence is TGTGCCGTTAGAAGTAGGACAGGAACTAACACTGAAGCTTTCTTT. Protein product: CAVRSRTGTNTEAFF.

The chain combines TRBV6-5 with TRBJ2-1, with 8 bases matching TRBD2. Germline V CDR1 and CDR2: MNHEY, SVGAGI. The CDR3 is 15 amino acids. V dropped 5 bases and J dropped 5; count of bases not matched to a gene: 8. The CDR3 here is CASSRPGLVHNEQFF. CDR3 DNA: TGTGCCAGCAGTCGTCCGGGACTAGTCCACAATGAGCAGTTCTTC.

A few counts support this clonotype. The rearrangement uses TRBV24-1 and TRBJ2-2; no clear D. Germline assignment: CDR1 KGHDR and CDR2 SFDVKD. The CDR3 spans 15 residues. The V end was cut by 5 bases, the J end by 6 bases, with 15 bases between. The DNA of the CDR3 is TGTGCCACCAGTGTCGGGTACTGGCCACCCGGGGAGCTGTTTTTT. Its protein product is CATSVGYWPPGELFF.

V usage is TRBV12-3 or TRBV12-4 and J usage is TRBJ2-1, with D uncertain. This CDR3 spans 15 amino acids. Between the trimmed V and J ends, which lost 7 bases and 7 bases, there was a span of 20 bases. CDR3 protein: CASKSFRSRGNEQFF. CDR3 nucleotides: TGTGCCAGCAAATCTTTTAGGAGTAGAGGTAATGAGCAGTTCTTC.

This clonotype was seen a handful of times. The V call is TRBV3-1, the J call TRBJ2-5; the D is unclear. The V gene lost 4 bases and the J gene lost 2 bases, with 8 bases spanning the gap. Germline CDR1 is LGHDT and CDR2 is YNNKEL (reference sequence). The CDR3 runs to 13 residues. The DNA of the CDR3 is TGTGCCAGCAGCCGGAATCAACAAGAGACCCAGTACTTC. Translating it yields CASSRNQQETQYF.

In its sample, this clonotype was seen many times. The V call is TRBV5-1, the J call TRBJ2-1, with D maybe TRBD2 (7 bases). The germline V gene has CDR1 SGHRS and CDR2 YFSETQ. The ends were cut back, 0 bases at V and 8 bases at J, with 15 bases in the middle. The CDR3 has 15 amino acids. The CDR3 is CASSLGGGAMDEQFF. The CDR3, as DNA: TGCGCCAGCAGCTTGGGCGGGGGCGCGATGGATGAGCAGTTCTTC.

The table lists this clonotype with many counts. J is TRBJ2-3 and V is TRBV5-1, with TRBD2 identical over 7 bases. The germline gives CDR1 SGHRS, CDR2 YFSETQ. V lost 0 bases and J lost 4; bases outside the gene matches: 2. CDR3 length: 14 amino acids. The CDR3 DNA reads TGCGCCAGCAGCTTGGGCGGGAGTTCAGATACGCAGTATTTT. It specifies CASSLGGSSDTQYF.

The table lists this clonotype with a few counts. This chain links TRBV7-2 with TRBJ2-2; 7 bases are a match to TRBD1. In germline, CDR1 is SGHTA, CDR2 FQGNSA. The length of the CDR3 is 17 residues. The V segment lost 5 bases and the J segment 8 bases; nucleotides outside the gene matches: 17. CDR3 bases: TGTGCCAGCAGCCCATGGGGATCTCTCCAGGGGGAGGGGGAGCTGTTTTTT. It yields the protein CASSPWGSLQGEGELFF.

This clonotype was counted ten times or more. The rearrangement uses TRBV29-1 and TRBJ2-1; TRBD2 matches 8 bases. Germline CDR1 reads SQVTM; CDR2 reads ANQGSEA. The CDR3 runs 14 residues. Trimming cost V 6 bases and J 7 bases; bases outside gene matches: 11. The CDR3 spells CSVDTAGVVNEQFF. As DNA, the CDR3 is TGCAGCGTCGACACAGCGGGAGTGGTGAATGAGCAGTTCTTC.

This clonotype was counted between two and nine times. The chain has TRBV5-1 and TRBJ2-1, with 7 bases that match TRBD2. Germline V gene data show CDR1 as SGHRS and CDR2 as YFSETQ. Trimming at V came to 0 bases and at J to 3 bases, leaving 6 bases not matched to a gene. This CDR3 contains 16 residues. The CDR3 loop is CASSLAEGGNYNEQFF. DNA for the CDR3: TGCGCCAGCAGCTTGGCCGAGGGAGGGAACTACAATGAGCAGTTCTTC.

The table lists this clonotype with many counts. This sequence joins TRBV12-3 or TRBV12-4 and TRBJ2-3, with D possibly matching TRBD1 (5 bases). Trimming removed 5 bases from V and 0 bases from J, with 18 bases in between. The CDR3 sequence is 17 residues long. DNA for the CDR3: TGTGCCAGCAGTCCGACCGGACACAGGTCGAGCACAGATACGCAGTATTTT. Its translation: CASSPTGHRSSTDTQYF.